This T cell receptor (beta chain) appears in the sequencing data of a study of PD-L1 blockade in urothelial cancer. About the research overall: The analyses of blood took place 3 weeks (second dose) and 6 weeks after treatment start. Study-level points and caveats: Tumor-associated blood clones were expanded more by durable-benefit patients at 3 weeks.

Note on this clone: Its matching antigen is unknown.

Indicated time point: peripheral blood 6 weeks after treatment start. Disease in patients was locally advanced or metastatic urothelial carcinoma. Some clones are missing from TCRdb's copy, which holds only in-frame ones; the method was immunoSEQ multiplex PCR. The repertoire includes tens of thousands of clones, approximately 90% of them detected once, and 0.87% sits in the top ten. The ends lost 0 bases at V and 6 bases at J; junction bases unmatched: 15. Germline V CDR1 and CDR2: SGHRS, YFSETQ. The CDR3 consists of 17 residues. Sample: PBMCs, taken around atezolizumab (anti-PD-L1) treatment. The clonotype comes from a woman over 75 with urothelial cancer. The chain has TRBV5-1 and TRBJ2-7, with 7 positions matching TRBD2. This CDR3 reads CASSLVPSGAQTGEQYF. The CDR3 DNA reads TGCGCCAGCAGCTTGGTGCCCAGCGGGGCTCAGACGGGCGAGCAGTACTTC.